This is a list of T cell receptor beta chains from one sample in a study of blood T cell repertoires in COVID-19. Sequencing was performed with immunoSEQ multiplex PCR; in TCRdb, only in-frame clones are kept and a portion is missing. This sample carries about 38,000 clones, around four fifths of them seen once, and the ten largest clones take around 5%. Sequenced input: peripheral blood. The receptors here all came from a man between 50 and 59 years old with active COVID-19. CDR3s include the opening cysteine and the closing phenylalanine or tryptophan. Only some rows state a clone size, as once, few, many or a class for expanded clones.

J gene: TRBJ2-3; clone size: NA; V gene: TRBV7-2; CDR3 protein: CASSSGEWGGRGDTQYF
J gene: TRBJ2-2; clone size: few; V gene: TRBV2; CDR3 protein: CASSNYRNTGELFF
J gene: TRBJ1-1; clone size: NA; V gene: TRBV19; CDR3 protein: CASQFQREAFF
J gene: TRBJ1-4; clone size: NA; V gene: TRBV28; CDR3 protein: CASKPGQGREKLFF
J gene: TRBJ2-3; clone size: few; V gene: TRBV3-1/TRBV3-2; CDR3 protein: CASSYPQGAQGDTQYF
J gene: TRBJ2-7; clone size: NA; V gene: TRBV5-1; CDR3 protein: CASSRLGGDLSYEQYF
J gene: TRBJ1-3; clone size: NA; V gene: TRBV5-4; CDR3 protein: CASSWSTGGFGNTIYF
J gene: TRBJ2-5; clone size: NA; V gene: TRBV5-1; CDR3 protein: CASSLARNQETQYF
J gene: TRBJ1-2; clone size: NA; V gene: TRBV28; CDR3 protein: CASSFRGLYGYTF
J gene: TRBJ2-1; clone size: NA; V gene: TRBV10-3; CDR3 protein: CAIREAGPLYNEQFF
J gene: TRBJ2-5; clone size: NA; V gene: TRBV19; CDR3 protein: CASSIVLAETQYF
J gene: TRBJ1-1; clone size: NA; V gene: TRBV5-8; CDR3 protein: CASSLDGGGNTEAFF
J gene: TRBJ2-7; clone size: few; V gene: TRBV18; CDR3 protein: CASSPGEWSYEQYF
J gene: TRBJ1-5; clone size: few; V gene: TRBV5-5; CDR3 protein: CASSFLILGQPQHF
J gene: TRBJ1-5; clone size: NA; V gene: TRBV3-1/TRBV3-2; CDR3 protein: CASSQGGTDQPQHF
J gene: TRBJ1-5; clone size: NA; V gene: TRBV19; CDR3 protein: CASSLGQGHQPQHF
J gene: TRBJ2-1; clone size: NA; V gene: TRBV10-3; CDR3 protein: CATKLAGADNEQFF
J gene: TRBJ2-7; clone size: NA; V gene: TRBV2; CDR3 protein: CASSEMGQTYEQYF
J gene: TRBJ2-2; clone size: NA; V gene: TRBV5-1; CDR3 protein: CASSPGTTNTGELFF
J gene: TRBJ1-4; clone size: NA; V gene: TRBV19; CDR3 protein: CASRPIGVPNEKLFF
J gene: TRBJ2-3; clone size: NA; V gene: TRBV5-4; CDR3 protein: CASSQGLAGGDTQYF
J gene: TRBJ2-7; clone size: few; V gene: TRBV12-5; CDR3 protein: CASGLRRDRNYEQYF
J gene: TRBJ2-7; clone size: once; V gene: TRBV6-4; CDR3 protein: CARETGGLYEQYF
J gene: TRBJ1-1; clone size: NA; V gene: TRBV28; CDR3 protein: CASSSPDRNTEAFF
J gene: TRBJ1-1; clone size: NA; V gene: TRBV10-3; CDR3 protein: CATQDRLNTEAFF
J gene: TRBJ2-1; clone size: NA; V gene: TRBV5-1; CDR3 protein: CASRLTSGSSYNEQFF
J gene: TRBJ2-2; clone size: NA; V gene: TRBV11-3; CDR3 protein: CASSSRGSQGTGELFF
J gene: TRBJ2-1; clone size: NA; V gene: TRBV28; CDR3 protein: CASFPPSGGSYNEQFF
J gene: TRBJ2-7; clone size: NA; V gene: TRBV14; CDR3 protein: CASSQVTRGSEQYF
J gene: TRBJ2-1; clone size: NA; V gene: TRBV5-1; CDR3 protein: CASSLVAGGSLGQFF
J gene: TRBJ2-5; clone size: NA; V gene: TRBV5-1; CDR3 protein: CASSLETSGGSQETQYF
J gene: TRBJ1-1; clone size: NA; V gene: TRBV7-9; CDR3 protein: CASSPSGMAFF
J gene: TRBJ2-7; clone size: NA; V gene: TRBV19; CDR3 protein: CASTSLAGGDEQYF
J gene: TRBJ2-2; clone size: NA; V gene: TRBV2; CDR3 protein: CASREWNTGELFF
J gene: TRBJ1-4; clone size: NA; V gene: TRBV19; CDR3 protein: CASSIRAQNEKLFF
J gene: TRBJ2-1; clone size: NA; V gene: TRBV4-1; CDR3 protein: CASSQEEAYNEQFF
J gene: TRBJ1-4; clone size: NA; V gene: TRBV11-2; CDR3 protein: CASSSRDRGLGLFF
J gene: TRBJ2-3; clone size: NA; V gene: TRBV11-3; CDR3 protein: CASSKGTSTDTQYF
J gene: TRBJ2-1; clone size: NA; V gene: TRBV4-1; CDR3 protein: CASSQEVSGGVNEQFF